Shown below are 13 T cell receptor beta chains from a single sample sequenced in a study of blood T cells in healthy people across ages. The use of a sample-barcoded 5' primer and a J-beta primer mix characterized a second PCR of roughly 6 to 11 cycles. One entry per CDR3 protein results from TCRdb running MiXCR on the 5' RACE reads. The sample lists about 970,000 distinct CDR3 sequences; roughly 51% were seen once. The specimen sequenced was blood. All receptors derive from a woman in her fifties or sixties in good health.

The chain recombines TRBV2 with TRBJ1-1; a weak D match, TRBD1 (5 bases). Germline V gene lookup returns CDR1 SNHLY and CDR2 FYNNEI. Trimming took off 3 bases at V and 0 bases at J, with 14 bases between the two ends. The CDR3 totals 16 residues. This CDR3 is CASSDTWQGLNTEAFF. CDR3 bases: TGTGCCAGCAGTGACACTTGGCAGGGTTTGAACACTGAAGCTTTCTTT.

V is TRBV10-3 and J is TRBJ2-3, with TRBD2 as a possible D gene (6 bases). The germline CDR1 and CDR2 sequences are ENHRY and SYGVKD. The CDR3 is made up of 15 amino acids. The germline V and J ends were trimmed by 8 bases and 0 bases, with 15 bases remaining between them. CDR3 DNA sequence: TGTGCCATCGGGACCCTAGCGTCGAGCACAGATACGCAGTATTTT. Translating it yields CAIGTLASSTDTQYF.

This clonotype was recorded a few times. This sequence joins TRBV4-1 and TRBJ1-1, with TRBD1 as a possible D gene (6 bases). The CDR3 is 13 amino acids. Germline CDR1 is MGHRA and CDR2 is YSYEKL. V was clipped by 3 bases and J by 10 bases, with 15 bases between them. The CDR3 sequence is CASSHSYRDVAFF. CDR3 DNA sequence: TGCGCCAGCAGCCACTCCTACAGGGATGTAGCTTTCTTT.

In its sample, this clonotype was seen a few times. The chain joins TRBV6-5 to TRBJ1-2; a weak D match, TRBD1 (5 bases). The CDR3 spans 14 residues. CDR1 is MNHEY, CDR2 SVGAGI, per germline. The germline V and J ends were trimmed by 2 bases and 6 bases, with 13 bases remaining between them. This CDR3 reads CASSYRVGGNGYTF. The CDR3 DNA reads TGTGCCAGCAGTTACCGCGTGGGGGGGAATGGCTACACCTTC.

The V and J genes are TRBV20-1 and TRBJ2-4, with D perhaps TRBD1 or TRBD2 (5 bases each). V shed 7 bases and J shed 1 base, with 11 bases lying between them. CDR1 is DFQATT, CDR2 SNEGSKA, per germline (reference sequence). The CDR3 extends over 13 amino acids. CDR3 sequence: CSGGETAKNIQYF. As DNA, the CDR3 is TGCAGTGGAGGGGAGACGGCCAAAAACATTCAGTACTTC.

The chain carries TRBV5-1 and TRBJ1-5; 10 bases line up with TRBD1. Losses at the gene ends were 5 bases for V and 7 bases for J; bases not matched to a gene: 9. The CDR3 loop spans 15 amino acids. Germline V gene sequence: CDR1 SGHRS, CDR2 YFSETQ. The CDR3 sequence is CASRSDRGREQPQHF. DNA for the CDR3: TGCGCCAGCAGAAGCGACAGGGGGCGAGAGCAGCCCCAGCATTTT. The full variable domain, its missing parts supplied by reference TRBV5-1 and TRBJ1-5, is KAGVTQTPRYLIKTRGQQVTLSCSPISGHRSVSWYQQTPGQGLQFLFEYFSETQRNKGNFPGRFSGRQFSNSRSEMNVSTLELGDSALYLCASRSDRGREQPQHFGDGTRLSIL.

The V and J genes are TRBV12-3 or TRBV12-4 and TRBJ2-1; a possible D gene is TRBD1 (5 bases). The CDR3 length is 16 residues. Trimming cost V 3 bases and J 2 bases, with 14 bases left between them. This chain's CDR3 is CASSFSGQGPYNEQFF. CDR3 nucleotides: TGTGCCAGCAGTTTTTCCGGGCAGGGCCCCTACAATGAGCAGTTCTTC.

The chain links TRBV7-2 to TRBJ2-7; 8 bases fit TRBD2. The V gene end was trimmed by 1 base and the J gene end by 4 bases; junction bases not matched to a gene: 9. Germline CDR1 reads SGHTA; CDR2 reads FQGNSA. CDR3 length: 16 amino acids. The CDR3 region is CASSLVVMAGGYEQYF. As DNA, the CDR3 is TGTGCCAGCAGCTTAGTCGTAATGGCGGGAGGTTACGAGCAGTACTTC.

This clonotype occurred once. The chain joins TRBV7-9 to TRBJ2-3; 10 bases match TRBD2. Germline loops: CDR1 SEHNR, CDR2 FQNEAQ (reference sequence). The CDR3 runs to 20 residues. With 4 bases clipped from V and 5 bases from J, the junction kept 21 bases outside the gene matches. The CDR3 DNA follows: TGTGCCAGCAGCTCAATCGGACAGGGAGCCCCGGAGCGGGGGGGAGATACGCAGTATTTT. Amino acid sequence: CASSSIGQGAPERGGDTQYF.

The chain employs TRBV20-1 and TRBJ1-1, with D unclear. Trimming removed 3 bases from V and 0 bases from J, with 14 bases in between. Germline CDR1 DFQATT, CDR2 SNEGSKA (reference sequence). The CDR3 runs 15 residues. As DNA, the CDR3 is TGCAGTGCTAGGGAGGTCAGTCGCATGAACACTGAAGCTTTCTTT. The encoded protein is CSAREVSRMNTEAFF.

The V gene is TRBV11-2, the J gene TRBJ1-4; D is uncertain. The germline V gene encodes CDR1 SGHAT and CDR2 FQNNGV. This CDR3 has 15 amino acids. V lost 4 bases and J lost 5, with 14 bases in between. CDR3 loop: CASSSEGRGNEKLFF. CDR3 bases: TGTGCCAGCAGCTCCGAAGGAAGAGGAAATGAAAAACTGTTTTTT.

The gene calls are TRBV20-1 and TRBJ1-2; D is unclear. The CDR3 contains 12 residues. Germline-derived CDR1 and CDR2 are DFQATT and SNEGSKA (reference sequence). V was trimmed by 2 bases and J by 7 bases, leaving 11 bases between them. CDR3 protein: CSARLTICGYTF. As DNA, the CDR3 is TGCAGTGCTAGATTGACGATCTGTGGCTACACCTTC.

CDR3 residues: CASSLEMTGMADTQYF. The CDR3 bases are TGTGCCAGCAGTTTGGAGATGACGGGGATGGCTGATACGCAGTATTTT. The chain recombines TRBV2 with TRBJ2-3; D is perhaps TRBD2 (5 bases). This CDR3 is built from 16 residues. The germline V gene has CDR1 SNHLY and CDR2 FYNNEI. V lost 5 bases and J 6 bases, leaving 21 bases between the germline ends. The entire variable domain, with the rest obtained from reference TRBV2 and TRBJ2-3, is as follows: EPEVTQTPSHQVTQMGQEVILRCVPISNHLYFYWYRQILGQKVEFLVSFYNNEISEKSEIFDDQFSVERPDGSNFTLKIRSTKLEDSAMYFCASSLEMTGMADTQYFGPGTRLTVL.